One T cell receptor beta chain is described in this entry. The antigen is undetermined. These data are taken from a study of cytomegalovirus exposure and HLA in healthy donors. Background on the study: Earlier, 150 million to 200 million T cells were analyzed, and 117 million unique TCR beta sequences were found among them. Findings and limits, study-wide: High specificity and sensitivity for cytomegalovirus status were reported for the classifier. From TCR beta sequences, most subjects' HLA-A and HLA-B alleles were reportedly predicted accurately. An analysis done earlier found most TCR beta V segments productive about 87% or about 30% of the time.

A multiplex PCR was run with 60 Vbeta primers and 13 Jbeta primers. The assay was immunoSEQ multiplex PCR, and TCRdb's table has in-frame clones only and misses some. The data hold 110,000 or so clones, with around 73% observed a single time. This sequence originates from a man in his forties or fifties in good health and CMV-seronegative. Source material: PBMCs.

CDR3 in DNA: TGTGCTAGTGGTTTGGGTCAGGGAAATCAGCCCCAGCATTTT. It codes for CASGLGQGNQPQHF. J is TRBJ1-5 and V is TRBV12-5; TRBD1 is a possible D gene (5 bases). Germline CDR1 is LGHNT and CDR2 is FRNRAP. V lost 1 base and J 4 bases, leaving 8 bases between the germline ends. The CDR3 is 14 residues long.